Listed here are 30 T cell receptor beta chains from one sample, sequenced in a study of blood T cell repertoires in COVID-19. Clones were sequenced by immunoSEQ multiplex PCR, and TCRdb holds only the in-frame ones, with some missing. The sample yields more than 95,000 clones, 87% seen once. Sequenced sample: peripheral blood. The receptors come from a human donor in a cohort sampled during active COVID-19.

This chain connects TRBV4-1 to TRBJ1-5; 8 bases agree with TRBD1. Trimming removed 2 bases from V and 7 bases from J; junction bases left unmatched: 7. The germline gives CDR1 MGHRA, CDR2 YSYEKL. The CDR3 is 15 residues long. The CDR3 sequence is CASSQPTGVEQPQHF. The CDR3 DNA sequence: TGCGCCAGCAGCCAACCGACAGGGGTAGAACAGCCCCAGCATTTT.

The CDR3 DNA follows: TGCGCCAGCAGCTTGGTCCAGCGGGCGTTGAGCTCCTATAATTCACCCCTCCACTTT. It encodes CASSLVQRALSSYNSPLHF. V gene TRBV5-1 combines with J gene TRBJ1-6; unclear D gene. The CDR3 contains 19 residues. From germline, CDR1 is SGHRS and CDR2 YFSETQ. V lost 0 bases to trimming and J lost 0 bases, with 16 bases between them.

This clone was seen more than once but under ten times. This chain joins TRBV5-1 and TRBJ2-7; D remains ambiguous. Germline V gene lookup returns CDR1 SGHRS and CDR2 YFSETQ. Trimming stripped 4 bases from V and 0 bases from J, with 11 bases between. The length of the CDR3 is 14 residues. The CDR3 sequence is CASSAAHSSYEQYF. CDR3 sequence (DNA): TGCGCCAGCAGCGCAGCCCACAGCTCCTACGAGCAGTACTTC.

The chain joins TRBV11-3 to TRBJ2-2; 9 bases match TRBD1. The ends lost 7 bases at V and 4 bases at J; junction bases unmatched: 4. CDR3 size: 14 residues. The V gene's germline CDR1 is SGHNT and CDR2 YENEEA. The CDR3 coding sequence is TGTGCCAGCATGGGACAGGGATCCACCGGGGAGCTGTTTTTT. Translating gives CASMGQGSTGELFF.

V and J are TRBV27 and TRBJ2-7, with 7 bases that match TRBD1. Trimming took 5 bases from V and 4 from J; bases not matched to a gene: 11. The CDR3 consists of 15 residues. The V gene's germline CDR1 is MNHEY and CDR2 SMNVEV (reference sequence). Here the CDR3 DNA reads TGTGCCAGCAGTCCAGACAGGGACCAGGGTTACGAGCAGTACTTC. This gives the protein CASSPDRDQGYEQYF.

V and J are TRBV5-1 and TRBJ2-1, with 7 positions matching TRBD2. The CDR3 is made up of 14 amino acids. Germline V gene data show CDR1 as SGHRS and CDR2 as YFSETQ. Trimming took 4 bases from V and 6 from J; bases not matched to a gene: 7. The CDR3 DNA sequence: TGCGCCAGCAGCCCTACGACTAGCCCCAATGAGCAGTTCTTC. It encodes CASSPTTSPNEQFF.

In this sample, this clone turned up a few times. The chain links TRBV9 to TRBJ2-7; 11 bases agree with TRBD1. The CDR3 has 13 amino acids. Germline assignment: CDR1 SGDLS and CDR2 YYNGEE. Trimming cost V 3 bases and J 9 bases; bases outside gene matches: 5. The chain's CDR3 is CASSGTGGVGQYF. CDR3 DNA: TGTGCCAGCAGCGGGACAGGGGGCGTCGGGCAGTACTTC.

This clone was seen only a few times. This rearrangement joins TRBV5-6 to TRBJ1-1, with 10 bases identical to TRBD1. The V gene end was trimmed by 0 bases and the J gene end by 9 bases; junction bases not matched to a gene: 2. This CDR3 is built from 13 residues. CDR1 is SGHDT, CDR2 YYEEEE, per germline. The CDR3 region is CASSLVTGGQAFF. The CDR3 DNA reads TGTGCCAGCAGCTTGGTGACAGGGGGCCAAGCTTTCTTT.

CDR3 protein: CASRGNRGNYGYTF. DNA for the CDR3: TGTGCCAGCAGGGGGAACAGGGGTAACTATGGCTACACCTTC. The chain couples TRBV2 to TRBJ1-2; TRBD1 matches 7 bases. V was clipped by 6 bases and J by 1 base; unmatched bases: 5. There are 14 residues in the CDR3. Germline CDR1 reads SNHLY; CDR2 reads FYNNEI. Full variable domain (remainder filled in from reference TRBV2 and TRBJ1-2): EPEVTQTPSHQVTQMGQEVILRCVPISNHLYFYWYRQILGQKVEFLVSFYNNEISEKSEIFDDQFSVERPDGSNFTLKIRSTKLEDSAMYFCASRGNRGNYGYTFGSGTRLTVV.

The V call is TRBV3-1 (or the pseudogene TRBV3-2), the J call TRBJ2-6; TRBD1 is a possible D gene (6 bases). The CDR3 runs to 18 residues. V was cut by 4 bases and J by 4 bases, with 20 bases left in between. Germline V lookup: CDR1 LGHDT, CDR2 YNNKEL (reference sequence). The CDR3 loop reads CASSLETGLPSGANVLTF. The DNA for the CDR3 is TGTGCCAGCAGCCTTGAGACAGGTCTGCCCTCCGGGGCCAACGTCCTGACTTTC.

V is TRBV11-3 and J is TRBJ2-5; TRBD1 matches at 10 bases. J was trimmed by 2 bases and V by 5 bases; bases with no gene match: 5. CDR3 size: 15 residues. Germline assignment: CDR1 SGHNT and CDR2 YENEEA. The CDR3 nucleotides are TGTGCCAGCAGCGCCAGGACAGGGGGGCAAGAGACCCAGTACTTC. It codes for CASSARTGGQETQYF.

The V gene is TRBV6-1, the J gene TRBJ1-2; 7 bases map to TRBD1. The CDR3 has 15 residues. The germline V gene encodes CDR1 MNHNS and CDR2 SASEGT. J was trimmed by 4 bases and V by 2 bases; bases with no gene match: 7. CDR3 bases: TGTGCCAGCAGTGAATCAGGTCAGGGGGTCTATGGCTACACCTTC. It encodes CASSESGQGVYGYTF.

The chain has TRBV11-3 and TRBJ1-2; D unclear. CDR3 length equals 12 residues. Trimming shortened V by 4 bases and J by 7 bases, and 10 bases separated the two germline ends. The germline V gene has CDR1 SGHNT and CDR2 YENEEA. The CDR3 reads CASSSSSSGYTF. The CDR3, as DNA: TGTGCCAGCAGCTCCTCGTCTAGTGGCTACACCTTC.

This chain joins TRBV6-5 and TRBJ1-2; TRBD1 matches at 8 bases. There are 16 residues in the CDR3. V lost 1 base, J lost 0 bases, and 4 bases stayed unmatched. CDR1 is MNHEY, CDR2 SVGAGI, per germline. This CDR3 is CASSYWGTGPNYGYTF. The DNA for the CDR3 is TGTGCCAGCAGTTACTGGGGGACAGGACCTAACTATGGCTACACCTTC.

The rearrangement joins TRBV11-2 to TRBJ1-1; TRBD1 matches 8 bases. Germline values: CDR1 SGHAT, CDR2 FQNNGV. Unmatched junction bases numbered 12, after V lost 5 bases and J lost 1 base. The CDR3 is 17 residues long. CDR3 coding DNA: TGTGCCAGCAGCGCTTCAACCGGGACAGGAAGGAACACTGAAGCTTTCTTT. It yields the protein CASSASTGTGRNTEAFF.

CDR3 DNA sequence: TGTGCCAGCAGCTCCACCGGGGGGGGGAATGAGCAGTTCTTC. Translated: CASSSTGGGNEQFF. This rearrangement joins TRBV11-2 to TRBJ2-1; the match to TRBD2 covers 8 bases. Germline-derived CDR1 and CDR2 are SGHAT and FQNNGV. V dropped 4 bases and J dropped 7; count of bases not matched to a gene: 6. This CDR3 is built from 14 residues.

V gene TRBV7-2 combines with J gene TRBJ1-2, with a possible D match to TRBD1 (6 bases). Trimming took 5 bases from V and 4 from J, leaving 17 bases between them. The germline gives CDR1 SGHTA, CDR2 FQGNSA. The CDR3 length is 15 residues. CDR3 loop: CASSINQGFRYGYTF. CDR3 DNA: TGTGCCAGCAGCATAAACCAGGGGTTTCGCTATGGCTACACCTTC.

The gene calls are TRBV2 and TRBJ2-7, with TRBD1 matching 8 bases. CDR3 length: 13 residues. Germline V gene lookup returns CDR1 SNHLY and CDR2 FYNNEI. V dropped 9 bases and J dropped 2; count of bases not matched to a gene: 6. Written as DNA, the CDR3 is TGTGCCAGTTCCCGACAGGGGCCCTACGAGCAGTACTTC. It yields the protein CASSRQGPYEQYF.

The chain links TRBV3-1 (or the pseudogene TRBV3-2) to TRBJ1-5, with a tentative D call TRBD1 (6 bases). Trimming removed 4 bases from V and 7 bases from J, with 14 bases in between. This CDR3 spans 14 amino acids. CDR1 and CDR2 (germline): LGHDT, YNNKEL (reference sequence). The CDR3 DNA follows: TGTGCCAGCAGCCCATACTCACAGGGACAGCCCCAGCATTTT. Its translation: CASSPYSQGQPQHF.

This chain uses TRBV24-1 with TRBJ1-4, with 7 positions matching TRBD1. V was clipped by 1 base and J by 9 bases; unmatched bases: 7. The CDR3 extends over 15 amino acids. Looked up from germline, CDR1 is KGHDR and CDR2 is SFDVKD. CDR3 in amino acids: CATSDFDRDLQKLFF. CDR3 in DNA: TGTGCCACCAGTGATTTTGACAGGGATCTACAAAAACTGTTTTTT.

This clone appeared once. The chain uses TRBV11-1 and TRBJ1-4, with 10 bases aligning to TRBD1. The CDR3 sequence is 15 residues long. V shed 5 bases, J shed 7 bases, and the junction held 7 bases outside the gene matches. Germline lookup yields CDR1 SGHAT and CDR2 FQDESV (reference sequence). CDR3 in DNA: TGTGCCAGCAGCCCCCGGGACAGGGGTGGTGAAAAACTGTTTTTT. Translation: CASSPRDRGGEKLFF.

The chain has TRBV7-9 and TRBJ1-1; a possible D gene is TRBD1 (5 bases). CDR3 length equals 15 residues. Looked up from germline, CDR1 is SEHNR and CDR2 is FQNEAQ (reference sequence). V was trimmed by 0 bases and J by 11 bases, leaving 19 bases between them. CDR3 coding DNA: TGTGCCAGCAGCTTAGCGAGTGGAGGGGCCCTGAGTGCTTTCTTT. This sequence encodes CASSLASGGALSAFF.

The V and J genes are TRBV4-2 and TRBJ2-7; D remains unclear. The V gene lost 0 bases and the J gene lost 6 bases, with 24 bases spanning the gap. Germline V CDR1 and CDR2: LGHNA, YNFKEQ. The CDR3 consists of 18 residues. DNA of the CDR3: TGTGCCAGCAGCCAAGATGGTTTAGTTGGAGACCGTGTCCGCGAGCAGTACTTC. Amino acid sequence: CASSQDGLVGDRVREQYF.

The chain uses TRBV6-6 and TRBJ1-5, with D unclear. The CDR3 contains 21 residues. Germline assignment: CDR1 MNHNY and CDR2 SVGAGI (reference sequence). V lost 5 bases to trimming and J lost 1 base, with 30 bases between them. The CDR3 coding sequence is TGTGCCAGCAGTCCAAAGCCGCCCAGCCCCCTAGCGGGCCCCAGCAATCAGCCCCAGCATTTT. Translating it yields CASSPKPPSPLAGPSNQPQHF.

This clone was seen only once. V and J are TRBV5-4 and TRBJ2-1; perhaps TRBD1 as D (5 bases). CDR1 and CDR2 (germline): SGHNT, YYREEE (reference sequence). Trimming stripped 0 bases from V and 10 bases from J, with 14 bases between. This CDR3 is 14 amino acids long. The CDR3: CASSLGGPPGEQFF. As DNA, the CDR3 is TGTGCCAGCAGCTTGGGAGGACCCCCAGGGGAGCAGTTCTTC.

The rearrangement joins TRBV19 to TRBJ2-1; tentatively, D is TRBD1 (5 bases). Deletions cut 9 bases from V and 6 bases from J, with 12 bases between. Germline loops: CDR1 LNHDA, CDR2 SQIVND (reference sequence). This CDR3 is 12 amino acids long. The CDR3 DNA reads TGTGCCAGCGCCCGGCAGGGCAATGAGCAGTTCTTC. Its translation: CASARQGNEQFF.

This chain uses TRBV3-1 (or the pseudogene TRBV3-2) with TRBJ2-2; the D is unclear. The CDR3 has 16 amino acids. Trimming took 4 bases from V and 6 from J, leaving 18 bases between them. Germline CDR1 LGHDT, CDR2 YNNKEL (reference sequence). The CDR3 nucleotides are TGTGCCAGCAGCCTCCCGAGACTCGGTGCTGCCGGGGAGCTGTTTTTT. It yields the protein CASSLPRLGAAGELFF.

V is TRBV19 and J is TRBJ1-1; TRBD1 agrees at 11 bases. This CDR3 has 17 amino acids. The germline gives CDR1 LNHDA, CDR2 SQIVND (reference sequence). The junction had 12 bases not matched to a gene; V was cut back by 7 bases and J by 2 bases. Here the CDR3 reads CASNYWGTGGPNTEAFF. The CDR3, as DNA: TGTGCCAGTAATTACTGGGGGACAGGGGGGCCCAACACTGAAGCTTTCTTT.

This clone was observed a few times. The chain is built from TRBV7-3 and TRBJ2-7; TRBD2 matches at 10 bases. CDR1 and CDR2 from the germline V gene are SGHTA and FQGTGA. CDR3 size: 18 residues. V lost 5 bases, J lost 3 bases, and 16 bases stayed unmatched. Here the CDR3 DNA reads TGTGCCAGCAGCCGCGATACATTCCTCCGGACTAGCGGCTACGAGCAGTACTTC. Translated, it gives CASSRDTFLRTSGYEQYF. Filled out from reference TRBV7-3 and TRBJ2-7, the complete variable domain reads GAGVSQTPSNKVTEKGKYVELRCDPISGHTALYWYRQSLGQGPEFLIYFQGTGAADDSGLPNDRFFAVRPEGSVSTLKIQRTERGDSAVYLCASSRDTFLRTSGYEQYFGPGTRLTVT.

J is TRBJ2-2 and V is TRBV5-1, with a weak D call TRBD2 (6 bases). V dropped 5 bases and J dropped 4 bases, with 12 bases sitting between them. CDR3 length equals 14 residues. Germline CDR1 SGHRS, CDR2 YFSETQ. CDR3 residues: CASSPRRATGELFF. DNA for the CDR3: TGCGCCAGCAGTCCCCGGAGGGCCACCGGGGAGCTGTTTTTT.